This T cell receptor beta chain was identified during a study of shared clonotypes between healthy human individuals. Overall study findings and caveats: Between a few donors, naive CD4 clonotypes were shared at a level of about 5%. The genetic and exposure-history diversity represented was limited by few donors.

As to this clone: Its antigen is undetermined.

TCRdb's table, derived via immunoSEQ multiplex PCR, lists solely in-frame clones and lacks some. The sample holds hundreds of thousands of clones, around 93% seen once. Germline CDR1 and CDR2: PRHDT and FYEKMQ (reference sequence). The CDR3 runs 14 residues. V shed 6 bases and J 12 bases; nucleotides not matched to a gene: 6. Naive CD8 cells comprised CD45RO-negative, CCR7-positively selected cells, excluding terminally differentiated effector memory CD45RA+ cells. The chain links TRBV13 to TRBJ2-3; 16 bases line up with TRBD2. This receptor was identified in a man aged 30 to 39 in good health. Material: naive CD8+ T cells sorted from blood. The CDR3 protein is CASRGLAGGPTQYF. CDR3 bases: TGTGCCAGCAGGGGACTAGCGGGAGGGCCAACCCAGTATTTT.